These T cell receptor beta chains were read from a single sample in a study of long-term antiretroviral therapy in people with HIV. Using immunoSEQ multiplex PCR, the repertoire was profiled, and TCRdb retains in-frame clones only, with some absent. This sample has 20,000 to 30,000 clones, with about 91% found just once. This sample comprised unsorted PBMCs, obtained 1.8 years before starting antiretroviral therapy. The source of these receptors is a man aged 50-59 years with HIV. Each CDR3 is given with its conserved first and last residue. A D gene is named only where the DNA matches it firmly. Only some rows state a clone size, as once, few, many or a class for expanded clones.

D gene	V gene	J gene	clone size	CDR3 DNA	CDR3 protein
.	TRBV19	TRBJ1-1	.	TGTGCCAGTAGGGTTGGTGGGACTGAAGCTTTCTTT	CASRVGGTEAFF
.	TRBV7-8	TRBJ1-4	.	TGTGCCAGCAGCCGGGATCAAGGGGGACCTCTTAATGAAAAACTGTTTTTT	CASSRDQGGPLNEKLFF
TRBD2	TRBV10-3	TRBJ2-5	.	TGTGCCATCAGTGAGCACCGGGACAGGACTAGCGGCCATCAAGAGACCCAGTACTTC	CAISEHRDRTSGHQETQYF
.	TRBV29-1	TRBJ1-4	.	TGCAGCGTTGCAAGGCAGGGTGAGGAAAAACTGTTTTTT	CSVARQGEEKLFF
TRBD1	TRBV7-2	TRBJ1-2	few	TGTGCTCAGACACAGGGGGCGCTTGGTGGCTACACCTTC	CAQTQGALGGYTF
.	TRBV27	TRBJ1-1	.	TGTGCCAGCAGTTTACAACAGTACACTGAAGCTTTCTTT	CASSLQQYTEAFF
.	TRBV30	TRBJ2-7	.	TGTGCCTGGAGCAGACAGGGAGGAGCATCCTACGAGCAGTACTTC	CAWSRQGGASYEQYF
.	TRBV7-2	TRBJ2-3	.	TGTGCCAGCAGCTTAAGGGATAACCGCGGGGGCCCAGGCACAGATACGCAGTATTTT	CASSLRDNRGGPGTDTQYF
TRBD1	TRBV5-1	TRBJ2-7	.	TGCGCCAGCAGCTTGGTGAGGGGGCCTAATACCAGACCCTACGAGCAGTACTTC	CASSLVRGPNTRPYEQYF
TRBD2	TRBV7-9	TRBJ2-7	.	TGTGCCAGCAGCTTAGCCCTAGCGGATAGCTCCTACGAGCAGTACTTC	CASSLALADSSYEQYF
.	TRBV11-2	TRBJ2-7	.	TGTGCCAGCAGCTTAGATCGGGCATCTTACTACGAGCAGTACTTC	CASSLDRASYYEQYF
TRBD1	TRBV4-3	TRBJ2-2	once	TGCGCCAGCAGGGAGGTCGCGACAGGGGGGTCCGGGGAGCTGTTTTTT	CASREVATGGSGELFF
TRBD1	TRBV7-9	TRBJ1-4	.	TGTGCCAGCAGCCGTTGGGACAGGGTGACTAATGAAAAACTGTTTTTT	CASSRWDRVTNEKLFF
.	TRBV4-1	TRBJ2-4	.	TGCGCCAGCAGCCATTCTACCACCCCAAGAAACATTCAGTACTTC	CASSHSTTPRNIQYF
.	TRBV5-4	TRBJ1-4	.	TGTGCCAGCAGCTTGGGGGTACAGGGCTCCAATGAAAAACTGTTTTTT	CASSLGVQGSNEKLFF
.	TRBV2	TRBJ1-5	few	TGTGCCAGCGGACAGCAGCAGCCCCAGCATTTT	CASGQQQPQHF
TRBD2	TRBV18	TRBJ2-7	.	TGTGCCAGCTCACCGTTTAGCGGGGGGCCTGGCGAGCAGTACTTC	CASSPFSGGPGEQYF
.	TRBV21-1	TRBJ2-1	.	TGTGCCAGCAGCAAGGAGCGATCACACCTTAGCGATGAGCAGTTCTTC	CASSKERSHLSDEQFF
.	TRBV9	TRBJ2-6	.	TGTGCCAGCAGCGTCCTGGGATCTGGGGCCAACGTCCTGACTTTC	CASSVLGSGANVLTF
TRBD2	TRBV5-1	TRBJ2-3	.	TGCGCCAGCAAGCGGGAGACCACAGATACGCAGTATTTT	CASKRETTDTQYF
TRBD2	TRBV7-9	TRBJ2-5	.	TGTGCCAGCAGCTTGGGACTAGCGGGGACCCAAGAGACCCGGTACTTC	CASSLGLAGTQETRYF
TRBD2	TRBV14	TRBJ2-3	.	TGTGCCAGCAGCAGACTAGCCCCGGCCGGCACAGATACGCAGTATTTT	CASSRLAPAGTDTQYF
.	TRBV30	TRBJ1-5	.	TGTGCCTGGAGTTGGCAGAATCAGCCCCAGCATTTT	CAWSWQNQPQHF
.	TRBV4-3	TRBJ1-4	.	TGCGCCAGCAGCCAAGAGGGGGGCTTCGATAATGAAAAACTGTTTTTT	CASSQEGGFDNEKLFF
.	TRBV9	TRBJ2-1	.	TGTGCCAGCAGCGCCCCCTACTACAATGAGCAGTTCTTC	CASSAPYYNEQFF
.	TRBV9	TRBJ1-2	once	TGTGCCAGCAGCGGAAACGGCCACAACTATGGCTACACCTTC	CASSGNGHNYGYTF
.	TRBV10-3	TRBJ1-2	.	TGTGCCATCAGGACGGACAGAACTAACTATGGCTACACCTTC	CAIRTDRTNYGYTF
.	TRBV5-1	TRBJ2-7	.	TGCGCCAGCAGCTTGTATGGGTCGTCGGCCTACGAGCAGTACTTC	CASSLYGSSAYEQYF
.	TRBV5-5	TRBJ1-1	few	TGTGCCAGCAGCTTAGAACAGGGTATGAGAGCTTTCTTT	CASSLEQGMRAFF
.	TRBV27	TRBJ1-6	few	TGTGCCAGCAGTTTTCGCGATTCACCCCTCCACTTT	CASSFRDSPLHF
.	TRBV13	TRBJ1-2	.	TGTGCCAGCAGCTTAGGCCCGGGGAATCCCTATGGCTACACCTTC	CASSLGPGNPYGYTF
.	TRBV5-1	TRBJ2-2	.	TGCGCCAGCAGCTTGGTGGAGGTAACCGGGGAGCTGTTTTTT	CASSLVEVTGELFF
.	TRBV5-1	TRBJ2-2	.	TGCGCCAGCAGCGGCCTGGGACATGCGAACACCGGGGAGCTGTTTTTT	CASSGLGHANTGELFF
TRBD1	TRBV9	TRBJ2-7	.	TGTGCCAGCAGCGATCCCTTTGGGCAGGGGGACTCCTACGAGCAGTACTTC	CASSDPFGQGDSYEQYF
.	TRBV19	TRBJ1-1	.	TGTGCCAGTAGTATCCCAGAATATGAAGCTTTCTTT	CASSIPEYEAFF
TRBD2	TRBV5-4	TRBJ2-1	.	TGTGCCAGCAGCTTACCTAGCGGGAGCAAGTACAATGAGCAGTTCTTC	CASSLPSGSKYNEQFF
.	TRBV9	TRBJ2-1	.	TGTGCCAGCAGCGTCTTCGGGGGCTCCTACAATGAGCAGTTCTTC	CASSVFGGSYNEQFF
.	TRBV18	TRBJ2-7	.	TGTGCCAGCTCACCACCTACCGGGCTAGCTACCTACGAGCAGTACTTC	CASSPPTGLATYEQYF
.	TRBV4-3	TRBJ2-2	.	TGCGCCAGCAGCCAAGTGGTCACAGGGTATTACGACACCGGGGAGCTGTTTTTT	CASSQVVTGYYDTGELFF
.	TRBV5-5	TRBJ2-7	.	TGTGCCAGCAGCTTAATCTCGGACGTCGGGCAGTACTTC	CASSLISDVGQYF
.	TRBV29-1	TRBJ2-3	.	TGCAGCGTTGACGGTGGGACCGGGTCCTATACGCAGTATTTT	CSVDGGTGSYTQYF
.	TRBV11-2	TRBJ1-5	.	TGTGCCAGCAGCCCAGTTGGGAATAGCAATCAGCCCCAGCATTTT	CASSPVGNSNQPQHF
.	TRBV9	TRBJ2-3	.	TGTGCCAGCAGCGTAGATCTCAACACAGATACGCAGTATTTT	CASSVDLNTDTQYF
.	TRBV5-1	TRBJ2-2	.	TGCGCCAGCAGCTTGGACGGGGGCACCGGGGAGCTGTTTTTT	CASSLDGGTGELFF
.	TRBV4-2	TRBJ1-4	.	TGTGCCAGCAGCCAAGAGGTCCTTAATGAAAAACTGTTTTTT	CASSQEVLNEKLFF
TRBD2	TRBV4-3	TRBJ2-5	.	TGCGCCAGCAGCCAAGATCCCCGCGGGGGGGCCCGGGAGACCCAGTACTTC	CASSQDPRGGARETQYF
.	TRBV28	TRBJ2-4	few	TGTGCCAGCAGTTTGGCTAGGGACCCTCGGAACATTCAGTACTTC	CASSLARDPRNIQYF
TRBD2	TRBV11-2	TRBJ2-2	.	TGTGCCAGCAGCTTAGCGATGGCGGGGGAGTCCACCGGGGAGCTGTTTTTT	CASSLAMAGESTGELFF
.	TRBV10-3	TRBJ2-7	.	TGTGCCATCATTGGCCTATACGAGCAGTACTTC	CAIIGLYEQYF
.	TRBV7-2	TRBJ2-7	.	TGTGCCAGCAGCTTTTGGGGGGGGCACGAGCAGTACTTC	CASSFWGGHEQYF
.	TRBV5-1	TRBJ1-1	.	TGCGCCAGCAGCTTGGGGCAGAGCACTGAAGCTTTCTTT	CASSLGQSTEAFF
.	TRBV27	TRBJ2-1	.	TGTGCCAGCAGTTTCGTCGGACGGGTATCGAGGGGTGAGCAGTTCTTC	CASSFVGRVSRGEQFF